This T cell receptor beta chain was identified during a study of CXCR3-negative and CXCR3-positive naive CD8 T cells. Through 5' RACE with UMI labels, the TRB cDNA libraries were prepared. TCRdb re-called the 5' RACE reads and gives one entry per CDR3 protein, without DNA. The sample table sets out 45,000 to 70,000 distinct CDR3 sequences. Study-wide points: Surface CD5 matched across naive subsets, and TRB CDR3 properties served to infer TCR strength.

Notes on this clonotype: Its antigen remains unknown.

The CDR3 loop spans 14 amino acids. Germline values: CDR1 MDHEN, CDR2 SYDVKM. Specimen: memory CD8+ T cells from blood. This receptor was obtained from a human donor in good health. Some clones in this sample may be carry-over from other donors' samples. V usage is TRBV28 and J usage is TRBJ2-7. CDR3 sequence reads: CASSSENHSYEQYF.